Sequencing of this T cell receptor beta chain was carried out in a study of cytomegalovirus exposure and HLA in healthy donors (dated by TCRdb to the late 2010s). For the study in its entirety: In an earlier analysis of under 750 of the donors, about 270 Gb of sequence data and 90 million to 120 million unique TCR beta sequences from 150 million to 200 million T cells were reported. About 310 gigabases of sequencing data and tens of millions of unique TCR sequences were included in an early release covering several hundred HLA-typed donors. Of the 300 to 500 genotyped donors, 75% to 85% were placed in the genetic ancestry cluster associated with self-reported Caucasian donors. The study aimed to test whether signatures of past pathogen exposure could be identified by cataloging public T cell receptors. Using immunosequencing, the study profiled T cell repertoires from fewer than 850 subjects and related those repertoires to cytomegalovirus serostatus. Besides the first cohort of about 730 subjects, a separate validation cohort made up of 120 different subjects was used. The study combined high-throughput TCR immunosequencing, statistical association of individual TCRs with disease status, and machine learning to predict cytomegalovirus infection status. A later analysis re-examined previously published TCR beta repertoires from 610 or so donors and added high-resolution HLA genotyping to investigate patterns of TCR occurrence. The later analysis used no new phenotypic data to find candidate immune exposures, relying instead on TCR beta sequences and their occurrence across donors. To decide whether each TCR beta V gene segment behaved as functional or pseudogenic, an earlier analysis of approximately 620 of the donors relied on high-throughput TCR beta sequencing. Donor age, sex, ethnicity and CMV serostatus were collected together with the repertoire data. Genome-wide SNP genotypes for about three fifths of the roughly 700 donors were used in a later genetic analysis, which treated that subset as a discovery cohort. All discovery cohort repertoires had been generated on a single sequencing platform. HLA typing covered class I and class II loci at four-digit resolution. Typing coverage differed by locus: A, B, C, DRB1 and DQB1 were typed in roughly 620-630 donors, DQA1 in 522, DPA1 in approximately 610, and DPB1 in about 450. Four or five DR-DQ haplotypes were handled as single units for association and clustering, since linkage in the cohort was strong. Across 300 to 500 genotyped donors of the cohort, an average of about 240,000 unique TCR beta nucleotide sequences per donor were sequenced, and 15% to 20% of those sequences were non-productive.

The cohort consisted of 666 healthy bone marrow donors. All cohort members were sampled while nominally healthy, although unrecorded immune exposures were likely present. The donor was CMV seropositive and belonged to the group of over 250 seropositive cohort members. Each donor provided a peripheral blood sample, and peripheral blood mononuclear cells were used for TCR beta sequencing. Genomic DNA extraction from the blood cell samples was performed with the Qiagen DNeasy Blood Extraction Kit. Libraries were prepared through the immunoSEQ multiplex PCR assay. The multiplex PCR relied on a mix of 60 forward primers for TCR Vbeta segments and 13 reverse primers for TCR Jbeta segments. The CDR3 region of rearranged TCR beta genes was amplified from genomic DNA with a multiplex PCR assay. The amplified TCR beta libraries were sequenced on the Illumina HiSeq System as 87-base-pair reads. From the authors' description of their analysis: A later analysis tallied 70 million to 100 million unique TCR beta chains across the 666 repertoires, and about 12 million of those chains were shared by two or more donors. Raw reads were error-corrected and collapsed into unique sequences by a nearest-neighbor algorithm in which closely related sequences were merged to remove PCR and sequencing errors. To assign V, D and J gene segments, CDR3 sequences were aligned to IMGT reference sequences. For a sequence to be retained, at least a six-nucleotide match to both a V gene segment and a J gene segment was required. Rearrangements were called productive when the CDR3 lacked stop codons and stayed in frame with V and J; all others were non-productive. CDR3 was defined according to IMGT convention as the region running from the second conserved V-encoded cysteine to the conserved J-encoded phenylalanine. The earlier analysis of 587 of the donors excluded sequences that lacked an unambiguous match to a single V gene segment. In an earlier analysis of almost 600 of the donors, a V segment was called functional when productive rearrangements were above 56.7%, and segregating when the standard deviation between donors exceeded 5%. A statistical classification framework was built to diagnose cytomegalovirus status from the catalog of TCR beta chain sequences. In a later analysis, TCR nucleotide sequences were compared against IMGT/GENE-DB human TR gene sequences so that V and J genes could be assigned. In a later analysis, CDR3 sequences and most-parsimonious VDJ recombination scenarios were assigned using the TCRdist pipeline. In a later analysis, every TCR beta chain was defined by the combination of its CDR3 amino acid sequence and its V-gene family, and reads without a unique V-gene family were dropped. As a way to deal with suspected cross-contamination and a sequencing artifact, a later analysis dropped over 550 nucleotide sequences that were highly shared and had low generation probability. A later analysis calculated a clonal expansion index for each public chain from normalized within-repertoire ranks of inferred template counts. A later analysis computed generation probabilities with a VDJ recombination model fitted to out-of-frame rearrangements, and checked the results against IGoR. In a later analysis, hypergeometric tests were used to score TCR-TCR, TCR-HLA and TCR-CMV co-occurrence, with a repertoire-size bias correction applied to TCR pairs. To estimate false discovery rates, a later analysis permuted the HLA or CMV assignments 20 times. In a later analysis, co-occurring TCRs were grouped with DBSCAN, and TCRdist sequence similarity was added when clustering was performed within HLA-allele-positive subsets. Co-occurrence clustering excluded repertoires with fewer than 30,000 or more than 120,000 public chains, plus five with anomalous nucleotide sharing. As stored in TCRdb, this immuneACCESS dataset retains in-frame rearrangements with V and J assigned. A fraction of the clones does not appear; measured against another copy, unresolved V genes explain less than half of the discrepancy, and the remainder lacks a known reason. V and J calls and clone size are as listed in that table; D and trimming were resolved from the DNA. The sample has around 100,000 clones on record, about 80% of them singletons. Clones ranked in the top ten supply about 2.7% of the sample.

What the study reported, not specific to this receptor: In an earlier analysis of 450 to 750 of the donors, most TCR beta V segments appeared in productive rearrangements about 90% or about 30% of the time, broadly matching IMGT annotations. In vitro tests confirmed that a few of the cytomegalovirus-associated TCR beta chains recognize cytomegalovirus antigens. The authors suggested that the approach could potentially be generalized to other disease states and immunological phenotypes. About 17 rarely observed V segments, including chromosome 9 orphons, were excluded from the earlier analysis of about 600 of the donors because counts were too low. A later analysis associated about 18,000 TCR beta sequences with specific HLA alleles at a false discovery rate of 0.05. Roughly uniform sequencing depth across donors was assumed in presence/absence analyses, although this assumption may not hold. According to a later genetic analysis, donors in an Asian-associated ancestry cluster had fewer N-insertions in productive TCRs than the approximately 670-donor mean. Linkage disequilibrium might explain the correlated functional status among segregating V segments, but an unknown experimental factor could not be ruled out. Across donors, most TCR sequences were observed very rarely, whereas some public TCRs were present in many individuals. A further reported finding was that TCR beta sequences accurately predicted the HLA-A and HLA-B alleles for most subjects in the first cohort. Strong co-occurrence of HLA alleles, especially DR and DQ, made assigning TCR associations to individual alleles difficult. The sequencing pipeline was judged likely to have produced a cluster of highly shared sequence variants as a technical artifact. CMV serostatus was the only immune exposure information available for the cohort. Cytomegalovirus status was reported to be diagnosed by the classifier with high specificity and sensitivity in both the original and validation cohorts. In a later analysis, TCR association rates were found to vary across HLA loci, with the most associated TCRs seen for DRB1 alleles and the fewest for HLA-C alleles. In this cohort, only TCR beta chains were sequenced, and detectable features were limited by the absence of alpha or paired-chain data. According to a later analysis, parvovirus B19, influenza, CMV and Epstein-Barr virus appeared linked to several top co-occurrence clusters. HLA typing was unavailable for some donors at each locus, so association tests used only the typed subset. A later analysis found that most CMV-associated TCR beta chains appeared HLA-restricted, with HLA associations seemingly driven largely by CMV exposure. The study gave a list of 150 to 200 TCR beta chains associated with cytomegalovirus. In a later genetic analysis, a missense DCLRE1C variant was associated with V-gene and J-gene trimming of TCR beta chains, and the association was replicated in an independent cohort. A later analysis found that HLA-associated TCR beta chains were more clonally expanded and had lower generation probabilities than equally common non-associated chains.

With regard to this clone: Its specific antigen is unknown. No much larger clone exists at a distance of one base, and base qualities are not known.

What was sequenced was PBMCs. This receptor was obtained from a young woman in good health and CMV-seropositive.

The nucleotide sequence reads as follows: TGTGCCAGCAGTTATCGGCCAGGGCTCGGGGAGCTGTTTTTT. Its product reads: CASSYRPGLGELFF. Recombination connected TRBV6-6 to TRBJ2-2, with a weak D call of TRBD1 (5 bases match). CDR1 and CDR2 (MNHNY, SVGAGI) derive from the germline V gene (reference sequence). From cysteine to phenylalanine, the CDR3 is 14 amino acids long. CDR3 DNA is the only sequence kept; it has 42 bases, read in frame from the first base. V is shortened by 3 bases, J by 7 bases, and the region joining them spans 12 bases.